Below, 11 T cell receptor beta chains from the same sample are listed, as sequenced in a study of glioma-infiltrating T cells. The iRepertoire nested amplicon-rescue multiplex PCR amplified TCR alpha and beta CDR3s from RNA. TCRdb itself ran the multiplex PCR reads through MiXCR, one entry per CDR3 protein. This table holds 100,000 to 150,000 distinct CDR3 sequences, around 23% found once. Sequenced material: glioma tissue, nonneoplastic brain tissue, or PBMCs (not recorded which). These receptors were taken from a human donor with low-grade glioma or glioblastoma, undergoing nonglioma brain surgery, or in good health (not recorded which).

The sample holds many counts of this clonotype. The chain couples TRBV27 to TRBJ1-1; D is uncertain. The CDR3 loop spans 14 amino acids. CDR1 and CDR2 from the germline V gene are MNHEY and SMNVEV (reference sequence). Trimming took 5 bases from V and 3 from J, leaving 13 bases between them. The CDR3 DNA sequence: TGTGCCAGCAGTACCCGGAGCGGGCACACTGAAGCTTTCTTT. Its translation is CASSTRSGHTEAFF.

This clonotype was found many times. The V call is TRBV4-3, the J call TRBJ2-7, with D possibly TRBD1 on 6 matching bases. This CDR3 is 13 amino acids long. The V end was cut by 4 bases, the J end by 5 bases, with 12 bases between. The germline gives CDR1 LGHNA, CDR2 YSLEER. The CDR3 sequence is CASSLREGDEQYF. In nucleotides, the CDR3 is TGCGCCAGCAGCCTAAGAGAGGGGGACGAGCAGTACTTC.

Ten or more counts support this clonotype. The CDR3 region is CSAQITGHSYNSPLHF. The CDR3 DNA sequence: TGCAGTGCTCAGATCACGGGACACTCCTATAATTCACCCCTCCACTTT. The rearrangement joins TRBV20-1 to TRBJ1-6; possible D gene TRBD1, 6 bases. The CDR3 contains 16 residues. Germline loops: CDR1 DFQATT, CDR2 SNEGSKA (reference sequence). With 5 bases removed from V and 0 bases from J, the gap between germline ends came to 14 bases.

The CDR3 coding sequence is TGCAGTGCTAAACAGACAGGGCGTATTGGCTACACCTTC. It yields the protein CSAKQTGRIGYTF. The gene calls are TRBV20-1 and TRBJ1-2, with TRBD1 matching 7 bases. The germline gives CDR1 DFQATT, CDR2 SNEGSKA (reference sequence). This CDR3 spans 13 amino acids. The V and J ends lost 4 bases and 7 bases, in that order; junction bases with no gene match: 9.

This clonotype occurred once. This chain uses TRBV12-3 or TRBV12-4 with TRBJ2-7; 8 nucleotides agree with TRBD2. V lost 6 bases to trimming and J lost 7 bases; unmatched junction nucleotides: 14. This CDR3 has 15 residues. Written as DNA, the CDR3 is TGTGCCAGCAGGTCCGGGACTAGGGGGAGACGAGAGCAGTACTTC. Translated, it gives CASRSGTRGRREQYF.

This clonotype was seen a few times. This sequence joins TRBV3-1 and TRBJ1-1; no reliable D call. The germline V gene encodes CDR1 LGHDT and CDR2 YNNKEL (reference sequence). The CDR3 has 12 amino acids. Between the trimmed V and J ends, which lost 1 base and 6 bases, there was a span of 6 bases. CDR3 sequence (DNA): TGTGCCAGCAGCCAAGGCGGGCCTGAAGCTTTCTTT. As protein: CASSQGGPEAFF. Using reference TRBV3-1 and TRBJ1-1 for the parts outside the CDR3, the full variable domain is DTAVSQTPKYLVTQMGNDKSIKCEQNLGHDTMYWYKQDSKKFLKIMFSYNNKELIINETVPNRFSPKSPDKAHLNLHINSLELGDSAVYFCASSQGGPEAFFGQGTRLTVV.

This clonotype appeared many times. This chain links TRBV28 with TRBJ2-3; TRBD2 matches at 7 bases. This CDR3 is built from 17 residues. In germline, CDR1 is MDHEN, CDR2 SYDVKM. V lost 4 bases and J lost 1; bases outside the gene matches: 11. The CDR3 region has the DNA TGTGCCAGCAGTTCACCGGGCGGGAGAACCCGCACAGATACGCAGTATTTT. Protein product: CASSSPGGRTRTDTQYF.

In this sample, this clonotype turned up many times. The CDR3 loop is CASGPGSRSYEQYF. The CDR3 nucleotides are TGTGCTAGTGGTCCAGGGTCCCGATCCTACGAGCAGTACTTC. The chain couples TRBV12-5 to TRBJ2-7; D may be TRBD1 (5 bases). CDR1 is LGHNT and CDR2 is FRNRAP in the germline V gene. V lost 5 bases and J lost 1, with 12 bases in between. This CDR3 contains 14 residues.

Comments on this clonotype: Given a much more abundant clone one base away, this may be a read error. The rearrangement links TRBV2 to TRBJ2-6; D unresolved. The germline CDR1 and CDR2 sequences are SNHLY and FYNNEI. The CDR3 totals 14 residues. CDR3: CTSRPSSGANVLTF. CDR3 DNA: TGTACCAGCCGCCCCAGTTCTGGGGCCAACGTCCTGACTTTC.

This clonotype was seen repeatedly, ten times or more. This rearrangement joins TRBV7-6 to TRBJ1-4, with D tentatively TRBD1 (5 bases). The CDR3 runs 15 residues. In germline, CDR1 is SGHVS, CDR2 FNYEAQ. The V and J ends lost 2 bases and 4 bases respectively, with 11 bases between them. Here the CDR3 reads CASSLRDSHNEKLFF. CDR3 nucleotides: TGTGCCAGCAGCTTAAGAGACAGCCATAATGAAAAACTGTTTTTT.

This clonotype was observed at least ten times. The genes are TRBV28 and TRBJ1-2; TRBD1 is a possible D gene (6 bases). This CDR3 contains 13 residues. The ends were cut back, 2 bases at V and 4 bases at J, with 8 bases in the middle. Germline CDR1 MDHEN, CDR2 SYDVKM. As DNA, the CDR3 is TGTGCCAGCAGTTTACGACAGGTCTATGGCTACACCTTC. Protein sequence: CASSLRQVYGYTF.